In its sample, the clone carrying this T cell receptor beta chain was seen a few times. Its cognate antigen is unknown. The CDR3 has 22 residues. The V end was cut by 4 bases, the J end by 2 bases, with 39 bases between. Germline loops: CDR1 SQVTM, CDR2 ANQGSEA. A multiplex PCR was run with 60 Vbeta primers and 13 Jbeta primers. TCRdb's copy holds only in-frame clones and misses some; the assay was immunoSEQ multiplex PCR. Of about 150,000 clones listed, around four fifths were seen once; the top ten hold about 3.7%. This sample stems from a study of cytomegalovirus exposure and HLA in healthy donors. Study results and caveats: TCR association rates varied by HLA locus in a later analysis, with DRB1 highest and HLA-C lowest. Common viral pathogens were later found to be apparently linked to several of the most significant clusters. Rare sequences made up most TCRs, while some public TCRs were found in many donors.

The chain couples TRBV29-1 to TRBJ2-7; D may be TRBD2 (5 bases). The sample consisted of PBMCs. The TCR sequence derives from a male donor in good health and CMV-seronegative. The CDR3 region has the DNA TGCAGCGTTGGAACTAGGCCGGGTACTTTCTACGGAAGGCGAAGAAAAACCTACGAGCAGTACTTC. Its translation: CSVGTRPGTFYGRRRKTYEQYF.